A selection of T cell receptor beta chains follows, all from one sample in a study of cytomegalovirus exposure and HLA in healthy donors. Clones were read by immunoSEQ multiplex PCR, and TCRdb kept only the in-frame ones, dropping some. In total, the table holds more than 110,000 clones. The sample was PBMCs. Receptors were obtained from a man between 40 and 49 years old in good health and CMV-seronegative. CDR3s include the opening cysteine and the closing phenylalanine or tryptophan.

v_gene,j_gene,CDR3aa
TRBV29-1,TRBJ1-2,CSVRQGSYGYTF
TRBV6-4,TRBJ1-5,CASSETINQPQHF
TRBV6-5,TRBJ1-2,CASSYWGQELKGYTF
TRBV11-2,TRBJ2-2,CASSRDRDDTGELFF
TRBV25-1,TRBJ1-2,CAFRDSYGYTF
TRBV7-9,TRBJ2-1,CASSSIGSGGALNNEQFF
TRBV7-6,TRBJ1-1,CASSWGQVLNTEAFF
TRBV27,TRBJ1-6,CASRRTIGTGAINNSPLHF
TRBV18,TRBJ1-1,CASSPPDSMNTEAFF
TRBV5-4,TRBJ2-2,CASSLVAGATGELFF
TRBV28,TRBJ1-1,CASTPSRPGSNTEAFF
TRBV20-1,TRBJ1-1,CSALGQEAFF
TRBV7-2,TRBJ2-2,CASRSGGNPGELFF
TRBV19,TRBJ2-5,CASSTQDSLETQYF
TRBV6-1,TRBJ1-3,CASSGIGGQGNTIYF
TRBV28,TRBJ1-4,CASSLGAENEKLFF
TRBV7-3,TRBJ2-7,CASSPGQASEQYF
TRBV7-9,TRBJ2-1,CASSSGSSLAGGPDERFF
TRBV7-2,TRBJ2-7,CASSDRGSISYEQYF
TRBV9,TRBJ2-3,CASSGDSADTQYF
TRBV29-1,TRBJ2-2,CSGASGATGELFF
TRBV5-6,TRBJ2-1,CASSGLRDPGVNEQFF
TRBV7-2,TRBJ1-6,CASSLTGEYSPLHF
TRBV10-3,TRBJ1-2,CAISEGGLNYGYTF
TRBV9,TRBJ2-1,CASSVGGKDYNEQFF
TRBV4-1,TRBJ2-7,CASSPPGGHGGDEQYF
TRBV14,TRBJ2-2,CASSPKNTGELFF
TRBV7-9,TRBJ2-7,CASSLGGGGKFYEQYF
TRBV4-1,TRBJ2-1,CASSHWTGGSYNEQFF
TRBV4-2,TRBJ1-4,CASSQGPGYEKLFF
TRBV5-1,TRBJ1-4,CASSSRTGGSEKLFF
TRBV21-1,TRBJ1-6,CASSHRDNSYNSPLHF
TRBV19,TRBJ2-3,CASRGASTDTQYF
TRBV19,TRBJ1-4,CASDNREGEKLFF
TRBV10-3,TRBJ2-5,CAISAGTAGQETQYF
TRBV5-6,TRBJ2-1,CASSLTTGNGFF
TRBV5-5,TRBJ2-5,CASSLLAGGGETQYF
TRBV7-6,TRBJ2-7,CASSLGLAGGFKEQYF
TRBV10-2,TRBJ1-6,CASSEGLINSPLHF
TRBV7-8,TRBJ1-3,CASSTQGISGNTIYF
TRBV7-9,TRBJ1-1,CASSWTGIEAFF
TRBV6-5,TRBJ2-2,CASSYRTGATGELFF
TRBV2,TRBJ2-2,CASTSQGLGTGELFF
TRBV12-5,TRBJ2-1,CASGFTGGTSYNEQFF
TRBV5-1,TRBJ2-3,CASSLEAGGRYTQYF
TRBV7-2,TRBJ2-5,CASSPSWLASETQYF
TRBV6-1,TRBJ2-1,CASSERDREFFF
TRBV5-1,TRBJ1-1,CASSFGQLNTEAFF
TRBV19,TRBJ2-7,CASTIGGNSNEQYF
TRBV7-9,TRBJ2-3,CASSLATGWGGTSTDTQYF
TRBV9,TRBJ2-3,CASSVGAGGPKDTQYF
TRBV9,TRBJ1-5,CASSVAGLSNQPQHF
TRBV5-1,TRBJ1-6,CASSLVAGEPPLHF
TRBV29-1,TRBJ2-3,CSVVADPGGPDTQYF
TRBV2,TRBJ2-2,CASWETGELFF